This T cell receptor beta chain was found in a study of Ad26.COV2.S vaccination and SARS-CoV-2 variants. Findings and limits, study-wide: TCR breadth and depth analyses may have underestimated total T cell responses.

Treatment given: roughly 18 received Ad26.COV2.S at low or high dose, single or two shots; several received placebo; per-sample allocation not given. Sampling took place 63 days after the first vaccine or placebo injection. As to this clone: Its specificity is unknown.

Trimming pared 2 bases from V and 5 bases from J, leaving 16 bases between. CDR1 and CDR2 (germline): SGHDT, YYEEEE. The CDR3 is made up of 15 amino acids. Using immunoSEQ multiplex PCR, the repertoire was profiled, and TCRdb retains in-frame clones only, with some absent. The sample has around 250,000 clones; approximately 88% are singletons. The starting material was peripheral blood, obtained in a trial of Ad26.COV2.S vaccine versus placebo. J is TRBJ2-5 and V is TRBV5-6, with D tentatively TRBD1 (6 bases). This receptor was taken from a person aged 18 to 59 who received the Ad26.COV2.S COVID-19 vaccine or a placebo. CDR3 sequence reads: CASSFFITGRETQYF. DNA for the CDR3: TGTGCCAGCAGCTTTTTCATCACAGGGCGGGAGACCCAGTACTTC.